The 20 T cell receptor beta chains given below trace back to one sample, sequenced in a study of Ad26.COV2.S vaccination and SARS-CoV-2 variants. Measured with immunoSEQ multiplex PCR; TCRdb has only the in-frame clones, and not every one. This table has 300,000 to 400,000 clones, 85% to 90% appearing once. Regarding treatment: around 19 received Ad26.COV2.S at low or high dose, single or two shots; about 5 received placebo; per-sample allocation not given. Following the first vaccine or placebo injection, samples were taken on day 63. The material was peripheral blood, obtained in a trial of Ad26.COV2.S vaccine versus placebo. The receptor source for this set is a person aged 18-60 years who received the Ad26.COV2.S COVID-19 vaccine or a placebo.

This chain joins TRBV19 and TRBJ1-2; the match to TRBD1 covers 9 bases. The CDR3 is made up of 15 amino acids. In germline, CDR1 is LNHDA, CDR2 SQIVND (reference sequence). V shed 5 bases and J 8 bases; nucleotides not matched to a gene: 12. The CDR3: CASSFSGTGRRGYTF. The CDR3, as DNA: TGTGCCAGTAGTTTCTCCGGGACAGGGAGGCGCGGCTACACCTTC.

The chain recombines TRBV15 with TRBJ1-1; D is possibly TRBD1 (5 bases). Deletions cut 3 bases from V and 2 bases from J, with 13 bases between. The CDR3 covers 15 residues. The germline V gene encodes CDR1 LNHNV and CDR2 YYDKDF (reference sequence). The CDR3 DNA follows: TGTGCCACCAGCAGTCTAGCAGGGCCTAACACTGAAGCTTTCTTT. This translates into CATSSLAGPNTEAFF.

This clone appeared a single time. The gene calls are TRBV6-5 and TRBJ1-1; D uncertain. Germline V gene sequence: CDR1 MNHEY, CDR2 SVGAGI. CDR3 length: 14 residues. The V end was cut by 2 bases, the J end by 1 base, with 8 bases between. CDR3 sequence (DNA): TGTGCCAGCAGTTACCTCTTGGGGAACACTGAAGCTTTCTTT. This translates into CASSYLLGNTEAFF.

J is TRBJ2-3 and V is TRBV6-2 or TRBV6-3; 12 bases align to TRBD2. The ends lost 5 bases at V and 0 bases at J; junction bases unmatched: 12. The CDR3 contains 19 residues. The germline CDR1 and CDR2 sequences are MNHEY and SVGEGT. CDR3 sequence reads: CASSPNPRLAGVSTDTQYF. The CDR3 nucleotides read TGTGCCAGCAGTCCCAACCCACGACTAGCGGGGGTAAGCACAGATACGCAGTATTTT.

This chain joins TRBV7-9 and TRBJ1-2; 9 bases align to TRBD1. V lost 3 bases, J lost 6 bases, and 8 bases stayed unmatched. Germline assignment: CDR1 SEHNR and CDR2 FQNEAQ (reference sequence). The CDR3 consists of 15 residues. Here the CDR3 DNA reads TGTGCCAGCAGCTTTTCGGACAGGGGAATAAATGGCTACACCTTC. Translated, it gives CASSFSDRGINGYTF. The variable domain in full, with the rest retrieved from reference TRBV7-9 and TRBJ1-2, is DTGVSQNPRHKITKRGQNVTFRCDPISEHNRLYWYRQTLGQGPEFLTYFQNEAQLEKSRLLSDRFSAERPKGSFSTLEIQRTEQGDSAMYLCASSFSDRGINGYTFGSGTRLTVV.

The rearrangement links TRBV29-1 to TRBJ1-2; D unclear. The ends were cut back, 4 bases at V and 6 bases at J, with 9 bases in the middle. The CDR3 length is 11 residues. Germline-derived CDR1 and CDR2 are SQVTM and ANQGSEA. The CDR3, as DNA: TGCAGCGTTGTCTCGCAGAATGGCTACACCTTC. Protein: CSVVSQNGYTF.

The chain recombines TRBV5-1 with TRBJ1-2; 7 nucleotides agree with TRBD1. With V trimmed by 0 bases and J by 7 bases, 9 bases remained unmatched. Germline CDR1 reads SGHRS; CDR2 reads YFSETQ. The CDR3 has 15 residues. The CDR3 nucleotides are TGCGCCAGCAGCTTGGGACTACAGGGGATAGGTGGCTACACCTTC. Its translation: CASSLGLQGIGGYTF.

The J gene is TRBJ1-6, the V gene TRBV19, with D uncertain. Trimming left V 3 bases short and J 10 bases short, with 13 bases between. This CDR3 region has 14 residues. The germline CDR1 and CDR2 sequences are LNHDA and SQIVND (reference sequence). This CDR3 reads CASSMPGRGSPLHF. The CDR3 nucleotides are TGTGCCAGTAGTATGCCGGGGAGAGGGTCACCCCTCCACTTT. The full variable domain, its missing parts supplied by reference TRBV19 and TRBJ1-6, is DGGITQSPKYLFRKEGQNVTLSCEQNLNHDAMYWYRQDPGQGLRLIYYSQIVNDFQKGDIAEGYSVSREKKESFPLTVTSAQKNPTAFYLCASSMPGRGSPLHFGNGTRLTVT.

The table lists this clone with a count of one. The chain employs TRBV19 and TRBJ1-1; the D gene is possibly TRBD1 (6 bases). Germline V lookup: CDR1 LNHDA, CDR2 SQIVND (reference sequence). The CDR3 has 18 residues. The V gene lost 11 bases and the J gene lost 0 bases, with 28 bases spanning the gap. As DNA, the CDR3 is TGTGCCGCCGATGGTTTCCCGGGACACCGGTTCATGAACACTGAAGCTTTCTTT. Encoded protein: CAADGFPGHRFMNTEAFF.

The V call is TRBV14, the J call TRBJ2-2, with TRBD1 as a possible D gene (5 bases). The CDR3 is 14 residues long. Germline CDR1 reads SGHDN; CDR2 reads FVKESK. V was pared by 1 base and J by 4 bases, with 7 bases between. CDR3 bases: TGTGCCAGCAGCCAAGGGACACCCACCGGGGAGCTGTTTTTT. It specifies CASSQGTPTGELFF.

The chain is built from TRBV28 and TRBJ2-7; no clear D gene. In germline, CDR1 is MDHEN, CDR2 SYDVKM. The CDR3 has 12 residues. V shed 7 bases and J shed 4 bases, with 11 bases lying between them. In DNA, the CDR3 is TGTGCCAGCACCCAAGGTATATACGAGCAGTACTTC. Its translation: CASTQGIYEQYF.

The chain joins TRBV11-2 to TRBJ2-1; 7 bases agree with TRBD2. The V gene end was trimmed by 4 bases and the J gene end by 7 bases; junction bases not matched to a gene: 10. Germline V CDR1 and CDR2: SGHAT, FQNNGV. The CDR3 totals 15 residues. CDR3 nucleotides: TGTGCCAGCAGCTCGGCTAGCGGAGTTAGGAATGAGCAGTTCTTC. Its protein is CASSSASGVRNEQFF.

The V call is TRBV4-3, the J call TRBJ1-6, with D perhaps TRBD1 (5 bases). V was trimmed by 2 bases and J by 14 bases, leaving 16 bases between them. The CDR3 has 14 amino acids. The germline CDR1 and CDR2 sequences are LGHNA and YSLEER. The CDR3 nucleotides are TGCGCCAGCAGCCAATCTGGGACCTCGGTATCCCTCCACTTT. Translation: CASSQSGTSVSLHF.

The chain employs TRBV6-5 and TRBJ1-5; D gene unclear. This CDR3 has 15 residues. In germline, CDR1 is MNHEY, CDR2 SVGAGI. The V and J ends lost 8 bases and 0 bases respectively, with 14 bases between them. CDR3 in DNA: TGTGCCAGCCTGCCCCGGGCTATTAGCAATCAGCCCCAGCATTTT. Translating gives CASLPRAISNQPQHF.

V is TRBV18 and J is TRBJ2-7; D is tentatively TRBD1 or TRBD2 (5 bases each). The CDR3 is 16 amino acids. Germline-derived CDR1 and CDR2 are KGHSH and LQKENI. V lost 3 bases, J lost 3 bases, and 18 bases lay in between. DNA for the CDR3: TGTGCCAGCTCACCTTTAACCGGGACGTTATACTACGAGCAGTACTTC. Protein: CASSPLTGTLYYEQYF.

The DNA for the CDR3 is TGCGCCAGCAGCAGATCCCCCGGGCCTCCCTACGAGCAGTACTTC. As protein: CASSRSPGPPYEQYF. J is TRBJ2-7 and V is TRBV4-1; D gene unclear. Trimming took 5 bases from V and 2 from J, leaving 16 bases between them. Looked up from germline, CDR1 is MGHRA and CDR2 is YSYEKL. The CDR3 covers 15 residues.

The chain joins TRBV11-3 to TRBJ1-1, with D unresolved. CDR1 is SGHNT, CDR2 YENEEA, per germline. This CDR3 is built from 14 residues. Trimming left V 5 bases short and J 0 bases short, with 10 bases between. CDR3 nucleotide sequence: TGTGCCAGCAGCCCCCCGGACCTGAACACTGAAGCTTTCTTT. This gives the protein CASSPPDLNTEAFF.

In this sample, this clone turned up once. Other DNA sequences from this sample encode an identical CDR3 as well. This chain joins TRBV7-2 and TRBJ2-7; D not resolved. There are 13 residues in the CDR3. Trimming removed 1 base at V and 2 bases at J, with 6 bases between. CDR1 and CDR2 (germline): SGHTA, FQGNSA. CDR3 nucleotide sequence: TGTGCCAGCAGCTTAGGGGAAGCCTACGAGCAGTACGTC. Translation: CASSLGEAYEQYV.

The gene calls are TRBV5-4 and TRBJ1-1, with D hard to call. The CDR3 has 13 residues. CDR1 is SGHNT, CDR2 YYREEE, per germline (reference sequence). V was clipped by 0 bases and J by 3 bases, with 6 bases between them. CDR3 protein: CASSLVAYTEAFF. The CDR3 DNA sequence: TGTGCCAGCAGCTTGGTAGCGTACACTGAAGCTTTCTTT.

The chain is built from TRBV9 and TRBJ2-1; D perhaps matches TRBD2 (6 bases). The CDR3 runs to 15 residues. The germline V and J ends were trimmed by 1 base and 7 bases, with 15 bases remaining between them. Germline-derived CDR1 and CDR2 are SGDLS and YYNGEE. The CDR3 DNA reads TGTGCCAGCAGCGTAATGGAGGGTGGGGGGAATGAGCAGTTCTTC. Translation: CASSVMEGGGNEQFF.